The T cell receptor beta chain described here comes from a study of shared clonotypes between healthy human individuals. TCRdb's copy holds only in-frame clones and misses some; the assay was immunoSEQ multiplex PCR. The sample consists of a few million clones, about 92% of them appearing once. CDR1 MNHEY and CDR2 SVGAGI come from the germline V gene. V shed 0 bases and J shed 9 bases, with 12 bases lying between them. This CDR3 comprises 14 residues. The sequenced sample was naive CD4+ T cells from PBMCs. The subset is: CD45RA+ positively selected. The rearrangement joins TRBV6-5 to TRBJ1-5; D unresolved. This sequence was found in a man younger than 35 in good health. Some clones in this sample may be carry-over from other donors' samples. In DNA, the CDR3 is TGTGCCAGCAGTTACTCGATTTTAGGAGGGCCCCAGCATTTT. Protein: CASSYSILGGPQHF.